The 32 T cell receptor beta chains listed next were all sequenced from one sample in a study of T cell responses to AZD1222 COVID-19 vaccine. Clones were sequenced by immunoSEQ multiplex PCR, and TCRdb holds only the in-frame ones, with some missing. The sample yields about 120,000 clones, roughly 88% seen once. The specimen was peripheral blood, collected on day 0 of AZD1222 vaccination. All receptors derive from an adult in good health.

The chain recombines TRBV6-5 with TRBJ1-4; D not resolved. The ends were cut back, 2 bases at V and 10 bases at J, with 14 bases in the middle. The CDR3 extends over 14 amino acids. Germline CDR1 reads MNHEY; CDR2 reads SVGAGI. The CDR3 DNA reads TGTGCCAGCAGTTACGGATGGGAAGCGGGAAAACTGTTTTTT. This codes for CASSYGWEAGKLFF.

The table lists this clone with a count of one. The rearrangement joins TRBV19 to TRBJ2-1; D not resolved. From germline, CDR1 is LNHDA and CDR2 SQIVND (reference sequence). Trimming took 1 base from V and 7 from J, leaving 5 bases between them. The CDR3 consists of 12 residues. The CDR3 here is CASSIGVNEQFF. Written as DNA, the CDR3 is TGTGCCAGTAGTATAGGGGTGAATGAGCAGTTCTTC.

This clone was picked up a small number of times. The rearrangement joins TRBV19 to TRBJ2-7, with D unresolved. Germline V gene lookup returns CDR1 LNHDA and CDR2 SQIVND (reference sequence). The CDR3 extends over 14 amino acids. The V end lost 5 bases, the J end lost 2 bases, and 13 bases lay between the germline ends. The DNA for the CDR3 is TGTGCCAGTAGTTTCAGTGGAAGCACCTACGAGCAGTACTTC. This gives the protein CASSFSGSTYEQYF.

V and J are TRBV7-2 and TRBJ2-5; D is uncertain. Germline loops: CDR1 SGHTA, CDR2 FQGNSA. The CDR3 sequence is 13 residues long. V was pared by 2 bases and J by 2 bases, with 6 bases between. The CDR3 DNA follows: TGTGCCAGCAGCTTAATGCCACAAGAGACCCAGTACTTC. This translates into CASSLMPQETQYF.

The rearrangement links TRBV9 to TRBJ1-2; D gene uncertain. CDR1 is SGDLS and CDR2 is YYNGEE in the germline V gene. The CDR3 loop spans 12 amino acids. With 7 bases removed from V and 2 bases from J, the gap between germline ends came to 9 bases. CDR3 sequence reads: CASQGLNYGYTF. The CDR3 DNA follows: TGTGCCAGCCAAGGGTTGAACTATGGCTACACCTTC.

This clone came up once. V usage is TRBV18 and J usage is TRBJ1-4, with D unclear. CDR1 is KGHSH, CDR2 LQKENI, per germline. The CDR3 loop spans 15 amino acids. The V and J ends lost 2 bases and 0 bases respectively, with 7 bases between them. The CDR3 coding sequence is TGTGCCAGCTCACCAAACAGAGCAACTAATGAAAAACTGTTTTTT. It specifies CASSPNRATNEKLFF.

This sequence joins TRBV4-2 and TRBJ1-6, with D perhaps TRBD1 (6 bases). The germline V and J ends were trimmed by 0 bases and 6 bases, with 12 bases remaining between them. CDR1 is LGHNA and CDR2 is YNFKEQ in the germline V gene. This CDR3 region has 16 residues. The CDR3 nucleotides read TGTGCCAGCAGCCAAGAAGGGGGACGGATTAATTCACCCCTCCACTTT. Amino acid sequence: CASSQEGGRINSPLHF.

The chain has TRBV5-1 and TRBJ2-7; 9 bases are shared with TRBD1. The CDR3 runs 14 residues. Trimming cost V 4 bases and J 5 bases; bases outside gene matches: 7. Per germline, CDR1 SGHRS and CDR2 YFSETQ. The CDR3 region is CASSPGTGYHEQYF. The CDR3 region has the DNA TGCGCCAGCAGCCCCGGGACAGGGTACCACGAGCAGTACTTC.

This clone has only a few counts. The rearrangement joins TRBV27 to TRBJ2-1; 9 bases are shared with TRBD1. The V gene end was trimmed by 5 bases and the J gene end by 1 base; junction bases not matched to a gene: 3. Looked up from germline, CDR1 is MNHEY and CDR2 is SMNVEV (reference sequence). The CDR3 spans 15 residues. The CDR3 sequence: CASSPQGASYNEQFF. The CDR3 region has the DNA TGTGCCAGCAGTCCACAGGGGGCGTCCTACAATGAGCAGTTCTTC.

This chain connects TRBV4-1 to TRBJ2-5; D perhaps matches TRBD1 (7 bases). CDR1 MGHRA and CDR2 YSYEKL come from the germline V gene. This CDR3 is 17 amino acids long. V lost 0 bases and J lost 7, with 21 bases in between. CDR3: CASSQDRAGGWTWTQYF. CDR3 nucleotides: TGCGCCAGCAGCCAAGATCGGGCAGGGGGGTGGACTTGGACCCAGTACTTC.

The chain combines TRBV7-9 with TRBJ2-3, with 14 positions matching TRBD2. The CDR3 is 17 residues long. J lost 4 bases, V lost 2 bases, and 5 bases had no gene match. CDR1 is SEHNR, CDR2 FQNEAQ, per germline (reference sequence). CDR3 DNA: TGTGCCAGCAGCTTACGAGGACTAGCGGGGGGTGCAGATACGCAGTATTTT. It yields the protein CASSLRGLAGGADTQYF.

The chain recombines TRBV20-1 with TRBJ1-1; D gene unclear. CDR1 is DFQATT, CDR2 SNEGSKA, per germline (reference sequence). V lost 3 bases, J lost 0 bases, and 14 bases lay in between. The CDR3 covers 15 residues. The CDR3 nucleotides are TGCAGTGCTAGTCACCGGTTCAGCTTGAACACTGAAGCTTTCTTT. Protein sequence: CSASHRFSLNTEAFF.

This clone has a single count. The gene calls are TRBV12-3 or TRBV12-4 and TRBJ1-4, with TRBD1 as a possible D gene (6 bases). The CDR3 totals 13 residues. Trimming cost V 10 bases and J 5 bases, with 14 bases left between them. The CDR3, as DNA: TGTGCCACTTCCGACAGGTTCAATGAAAAACTGTTTTTT. Translating gives CATSDRFNEKLFF.

The chain has TRBV21-1 and TRBJ1-5; the table's D call TRBD1 went unverified against the DNA. TRBV21-1 is shown as a pseudogene. The CDR3 is 19 amino acids. In DNA form, the CDR3 reads TGTGCCAGCAGCAAATTTGGGCCTGACAGGGGCTTTTCTAATCAGCCCCAGCATTTT. It yields the protein CASSKFGPDRGFSNQPQHF.

In its sample, this clone was seen a few times. In DNA form, the CDR3 reads TGTGCCAGCAGTGTAGCTAGCGGGGGATACAATGAGCAGTTCTTC. This sequence encodes CASSVASGGYNEQFF. This rearrangement joins TRBV6-4 to TRBJ2-1; TRBD2 aligns across 10 bases. CDR3 length: 15 residues. The ends lost 4 bases at V and 4 bases at J; junction bases unmatched: 4. Looked up from germline, CDR1 is MRHNA and CDR2 is SNTAGT.

This clone was seen more than once but under ten times. V is TRBV12-3 or TRBV12-4 and J is TRBJ1-5; D gene uncertain. The CDR3 spans 12 residues. V lost 8 bases and J lost 4, with 9 bases in between. The CDR3 DNA reads TGTGCCAGCTCGAGGGTAAATCAGCCCCAGCATTTT. This gives the protein CASSRVNQPQHF.

As DNA, the CDR3 is TGTGCCAGCAGCTTAGAAAAGGGTCAAGAGACCCAGTACTTC. This gives the protein CASSLEKGQETQYF. The chain couples TRBV7-6 to TRBJ2-5; no clear D. The V gene lost 1 base and the J gene lost 2 bases, with 8 bases spanning the gap. The germline V gene has CDR1 SGHVS and CDR2 FNYEAQ. The CDR3 has 14 residues.

The sample holds one count of this clone. The CDR3, as DNA: TGCGCCAGCAACCTCCAGGATCCGAGCTCCTACAATGAGCAGTTCTTC. Residues: CASNLQDPSSYNEQFF. J is TRBJ2-1 and V is TRBV5-1; D is uncertain. This CDR3 is 16 amino acids long. CDR1 and CDR2 (germline): SGHRS, YFSETQ. V lost 6 bases and J lost 0, with 16 bases in between. Looking up the rest from reference TRBV5-1 and TRBJ2-1 gives the full variable domain: KAGVTQTPRYLIKTRGQQVTLSCSPISGHRSVSWYQQTPGQGLQFLFEYFSETQRNKGNFPGRFSGRQFSNSRSEMNVSTLELGDSALYLCASNLQDPSSYNEQFFGPGTRLTVL.

This clone was counted between two and nine times. The chain links TRBV30 to TRBJ2-7; perhaps TRBD2 as D (6 bases). Trimming stripped 1 base from V and 3 bases from J, with 16 bases between. In germline, CDR1 is GTSNPN, CDR2 SVGIG (reference sequence). The CDR3 covers 15 residues. CDR3 coding DNA: TGTGCCTGGAGTGGGGATCGGGGAGCGGGCTACGAGCAGTACTTC. It codes for CAWSGDRGAGYEQYF.

This clone was detected only once. The chain couples TRBV7-2 to TRBJ2-5; D not resolved. The CDR3 has 14 residues. The V end was cut by 5 bases, the J end by 5 bases, with 15 bases between. The germline V gene has CDR1 SGHTA and CDR2 FQGNSA. The CDR3 bases are TGTGCCAGCAGCCCCCCTCCGATGGGGGAGACCCAGTACTTC. Its protein product is CASSPPPMGETQYF.

This chain links TRBV7-9 with TRBJ2-4; tentatively, D is TRBD2 (6 bases). V lost 5 bases, J lost 3 bases, and 14 bases lay in between. This CDR3 is built from 15 residues. Germline V gene lookup returns CDR1 SEHNR and CDR2 FQNEAQ (reference sequence). Here the CDR3 reads CASSDGGALKNIQYF. The DNA of the CDR3 is TGTGCCAGCAGCGACGGCGGGGCACTCAAAAACATTCAGTACTTC.

The V and J genes are TRBV2 and TRBJ1-1; D gene unclear. The CDR3 consists of 12 residues. The germline gives CDR1 SNHLY, CDR2 FYNNEI. The V end lost 6 bases, the J end lost 4 bases, and 9 bases lay between the germline ends. The chain's CDR3 is CASSATSTEAFF. CDR3 sequence (DNA): TGTGCCAGCAGCGCTACCAGCACTGAAGCTTTCTTT.

This clone was counted only a few times. The chain combines TRBV27 with TRBJ2-7; D gene ambiguous. V was pared by 6 bases and J by 1 base, with 16 bases between. The CDR3 length is 15 residues. Per germline, CDR1 MNHEY and CDR2 SMNVEV (reference sequence). Here the CDR3 reads CASRMGSDPSYEQYF. The DNA for the CDR3 is TGTGCCAGCAGGATGGGCAGCGACCCTTCCTACGAGCAGTACTTC.

The chain links TRBV11-2 to TRBJ2-7; D is perhaps TRBD1 (5 bases). The CDR3 runs 15 residues. In germline, CDR1 is SGHAT, CDR2 FQNNGV. Trimming shortened V by 1 base and J by 4 bases, and 14 bases separated the two germline ends. CDR3 sequence (DNA): TGTGCCAGCAGCTTAGTGGCAGGGTTACAATACGAGCAGTACTTC. It specifies CASSLVAGLQYEQYF.

This clone was seen once. The chain has TRBV18 and TRBJ1-2; no clear D. The germline CDR1 and CDR2 sequences are KGHSH and LQKENI. The CDR3 runs to 12 residues. Trimming stripped 6 bases from V and 3 bases from J, with 8 bases between. The CDR3, as DNA: TGTGCCAGCTCCGAGGGCTACTATGGCTACACCTTC. Translated, it gives CASSEGYYGYTF.

This clone has just one count. The chain has TRBV6-2 or TRBV6-3 and TRBJ2-2, with D unclear. The CDR3 is 15 residues long. Between the trimmed V and J ends, which lost 0 bases and 6 bases, there was a span of 11 bases. CDR1 is MNHEY and CDR2 is SVGEGT in the germline V gene. The CDR3: CASSYSSDRPGELFF. Here the CDR3 DNA reads TGTGCCAGCAGTTACTCGTCAGATAGGCCCGGGGAGCTGTTTTTT.

The chain is built from TRBV28 and TRBJ2-7, with TRBD2 identical over 9 bases. J lost 2 bases, V lost 7 bases, and 12 bases had no gene match. The CDR3 is 16 residues long. Germline CDR1 is MDHEN and CDR2 is SYDVKM. CDR3 in amino acids: CASTRRGSGGTYEQYF. As DNA, the CDR3 is TGTGCCAGCACCCGCCGGGGTAGCGGGGGAACCTACGAGCAGTACTTC.

The chain has TRBV7-2 and TRBJ1-5; D is unclear. Germline V gives CDR1 SGHTA, CDR2 FQGNSA. Trimming left V 1 base short and J 7 bases short, with 11 bases between. The CDR3 is 14 residues long. The CDR3 region is CASSLDWDIQPQHF. CDR3 sequence (DNA): TGTGCCAGCAGCTTAGACTGGGATATACAGCCCCAGCATTTT.

The V and J genes are TRBV25-1 and TRBJ2-1, with D perhaps TRBD1 or TRBD2 (6 bases each). Per the germline V gene, CDR1 is MGHDK and CDR2 is SYGVNS. The CDR3 totals 14 residues. The V end was cut by 7 bases, the J end by 8 bases, with 18 bases between. This chain's CDR3 is CASNGGFRGHEQFF. In DNA form, the CDR3 reads TGTGCCAGCAACGGAGGGTTCAGGGGCCATGAGCAGTTCTTC.

CDR3 sequence reads: CASGLVRTPRGYTF. The CDR3 nucleotides read TGTGCTAGTGGTTTGGTACGGACTCCAAGGGGCTACACCTTC. The chain carries TRBV12-5 and TRBJ1-2; D remains ambiguous. V lost 0 bases to trimming and J lost 8 bases, with 13 bases between them. The germline gives CDR1 LGHNT, CDR2 FRNRAP. This CDR3 contains 14 residues.

This chain connects TRBV4-1 to TRBJ2-6; no firm D call. Germline assignment: CDR1 MGHRA and CDR2 YSYEKL. There are 14 residues in the CDR3. The ends were cut back, 2 bases at V and 4 bases at J, with 6 bases in the middle. CDR3 loop: CASSQIGGANVLTF. Written as DNA, the CDR3 is TGCGCCAGCAGCCAAATCGGGGGGGCCAACGTCCTGACTTTC.

The gene calls are TRBV5-1 and TRBJ1-1; D gene uncertain. Trimming took off 4 bases at V and 0 bases at J, with 10 bases between the two ends. Germline loops: CDR1 SGHRS, CDR2 YFSETQ. The length of the CDR3 is 14 residues. CDR3 sequence: CASSESTVNTEAFF. The CDR3 DNA is TGCGCCAGCAGCGAATCGACGGTGAACACTGAAGCTTTCTTT.